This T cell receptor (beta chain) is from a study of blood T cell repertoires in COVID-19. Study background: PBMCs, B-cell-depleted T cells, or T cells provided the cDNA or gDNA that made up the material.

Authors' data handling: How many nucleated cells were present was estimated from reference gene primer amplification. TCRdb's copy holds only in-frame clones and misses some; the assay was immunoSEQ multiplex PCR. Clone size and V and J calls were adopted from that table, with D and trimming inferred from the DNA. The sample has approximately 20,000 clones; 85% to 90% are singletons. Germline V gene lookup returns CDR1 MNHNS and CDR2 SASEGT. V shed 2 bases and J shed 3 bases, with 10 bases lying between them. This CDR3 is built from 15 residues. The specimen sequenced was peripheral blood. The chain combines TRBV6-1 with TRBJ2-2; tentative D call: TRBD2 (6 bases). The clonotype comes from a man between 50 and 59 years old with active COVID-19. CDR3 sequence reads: CASSEIGTYTGELFF. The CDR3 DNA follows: TGTGCCAGCAGTGAAATAGGGACTTACACCGGGGAGCTGTTTTTT.